This paragraph reports one TCR beta chain. J lost 4 bases, V lost 6 bases, and 8 bases had no gene match. CDR3 length: 15 amino acids. From germline, CDR1 is SQVTM and CDR2 ANQGSEA. The data are from a study of blood T cell repertoires in COVID-19. Overall study context: Researchers got acute and convalescent COVID-19 samples from the United States, Italy and Spain.

Clones were sequenced by immunoSEQ multiplex PCR, and TCRdb holds only the in-frame ones, with some missing. This sample has 350,000 to 450,000 clones; roughly nine tenths occur once, and the top ten carry more than 0.95%. The sequence was collected from a man under 40 who had recovered from COVID-19. What was sequenced was PBMCs or T cells enriched from blood (not recorded which). V usage is TRBV29-1 and J usage is TRBJ1-4, with TRBD1 matching over 10 bases. CDR3 in amino acids: CSVGQGGTINEKLFF. The CDR3 bases are TGCAGCGTCGGACAGGGGGGGACTATTAATGAAAAACTGTTTTTT. The full variable domain, its missing parts supplied by reference TRBV29-1 and TRBJ1-4, is SAVISQKPSRDICQRGTSLTIQCQVDSQVTMMFWYRQQPGQSLTLIATANQGSEATYESGFVIDKFPISRPNLTFSTLTVSNMSPEDSSIYLCSVGQGGTINEKLFFGSGTQLSVL.